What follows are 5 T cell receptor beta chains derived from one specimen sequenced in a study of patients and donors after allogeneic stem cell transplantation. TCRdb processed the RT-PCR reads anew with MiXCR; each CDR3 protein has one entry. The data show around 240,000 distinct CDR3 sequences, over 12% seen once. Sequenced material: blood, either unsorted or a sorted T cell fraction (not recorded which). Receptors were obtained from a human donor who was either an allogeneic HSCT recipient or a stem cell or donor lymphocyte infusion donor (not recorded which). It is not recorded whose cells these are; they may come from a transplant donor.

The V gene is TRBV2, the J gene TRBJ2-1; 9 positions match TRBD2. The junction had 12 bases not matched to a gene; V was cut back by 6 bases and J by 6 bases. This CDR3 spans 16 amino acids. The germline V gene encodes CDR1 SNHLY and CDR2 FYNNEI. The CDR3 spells CASRFTGTSLVNEQFF. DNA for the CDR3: TGTGCCAGCAGATTCACCGGGACTAGCTTGGTCAATGAGCAGTTCTTC.

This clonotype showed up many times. CDR3 nucleotides: TGTGCCAGCAGCCTAATAGCGGGAGAAATCAATGAGCAGTTCTTC. Its translation: CASSLIAGEINEQFF. The chain carries TRBV7-2 and TRBJ2-1, with 9 bases matching TRBD2. Germline-derived CDR1 and CDR2 are SGHTA and FQGNSA. The junction had 8 bases not matched to a gene; V was cut back by 5 bases and J by 6 bases. This CDR3 is 15 amino acids long.

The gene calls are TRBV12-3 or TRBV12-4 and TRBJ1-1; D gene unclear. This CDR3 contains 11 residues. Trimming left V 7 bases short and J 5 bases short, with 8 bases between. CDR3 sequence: CASKDWTEAFF. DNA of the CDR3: TGTGCCAGCAAGGATTGGACTGAAGCTTTCTTT.

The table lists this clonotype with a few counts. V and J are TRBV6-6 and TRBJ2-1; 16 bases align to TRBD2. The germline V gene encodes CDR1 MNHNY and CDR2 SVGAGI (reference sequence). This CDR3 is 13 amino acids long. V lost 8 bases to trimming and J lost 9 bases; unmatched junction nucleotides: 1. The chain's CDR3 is CASGTSGRAEQFF. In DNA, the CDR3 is TGTGCCAGCGGGACTAGCGGGAGGGCTGAGCAGTTCTTC.

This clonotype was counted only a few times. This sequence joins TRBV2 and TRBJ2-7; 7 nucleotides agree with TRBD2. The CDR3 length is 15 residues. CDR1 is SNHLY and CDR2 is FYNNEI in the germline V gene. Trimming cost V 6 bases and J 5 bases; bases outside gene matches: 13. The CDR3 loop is CASSENAGEYNEQYF. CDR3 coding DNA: TGTGCCAGCAGCGAGAATGCGGGAGAGTACAACGAGCAGTACTTC.